The clone carrying this TCR beta chain has a handful of counts. This record belongs to a study of PD-1 blockade in classical Hodgkin lymphoma. Time point described: cycle 4 day 1 (C4D1), after 5 to 7 weeks of nivolumab. Each of the patients experienced relapse following autologous stem cell transplantation, and their brentuximab vedotin exposure differed. With magnetic negative selection, CD4+ T cells were purified from PBMCs that had been thawed. The germline V gene has CDR1 MGHDK and CDR2 SYGVNS. The CDR3 covers 14 residues. V gave up 5 bases and J gave up 1 base, with 11 bases separating them. Using immunoSEQ multiplex PCR, the repertoire was profiled, and TCRdb retains in-frame clones only, with some absent. The sample holds under 20,000 clones, 60% to 80% seen once.

The sequences come from CD4+ T cells from blood, collected before the fourth cycle of nivolumab. The chain has TRBV25-1 and TRBJ1-2; D is uncertain. The clonotype comes from a human donor with classical Hodgkin lymphoma. CDR3 loop: CASSTRESNYGYTF. In DNA form, the CDR3 reads TGTGCCAGCAGTACCCGGGAGAGTAACTATGGCTACACCTTC.